This TCR beta chain derives from a study of blood T cell repertoires in COVID-19 (dated by TCRdb to the early 2020s). Background for the entire study: The collaborator samples originated in the United States, Italy and Spain and spanned the acute and convalescent phases of COVID-19. Nearly every sample came with metadata listing a de-identified subject ID, COVID-19 status, age in years and sex. The material from the prospective study consisted of cDNA or gDNA derived from T cells, B-cell-depleted T cells, or PBMCs. HLA class I and class II types, where available, came from metadata supplied by the sample provider rather than from assay-based typing. The samples were drawn from the first 160 participants of the ongoing ImmuneRACE study and from about 1,200 subjects provided by 6 global collaborators. A freely available public database, intended as a resource for researchers studying the immune response to SARS-CoV-2, is where the repertoires were released. The dataset comprised deeply sampled blood TCRbeta repertoires from subjects exposed to, actively infected with, or recovered from COVID-19. General study outcomes and caveats: Clinical and demographic metadata were provided uncurated, with the amount varying by source and participant.

Enrolling through a virtual design, the prospective study's participants ranged in age from about 18 to 100 years and lived across some 23 United States geographic areas. Cohort assignment in the prospective study relied on participant-reported clinical history from a screening survey and a study questionnaire. For ImmuneRACE Cohort 3, a participant was defined as recovered based on two consecutive negative NP/OP PCR tests, clearance by a healthcare professional, or resolution of symptoms. Mobile phlebotomists in the prospective study collected whole blood, serum and a nasopharyngeal or oropharyngeal swab from every participant. Over a roughly 2-month period, participants in the prospective study had the option of providing additional blood draws and questionnaires. Prospective study blood samples were shipped either frozen or at room temperature before DNA extraction. The immunoSEQ Assay, a bias-controlled multiplex PCR, was used to amplify TCRbeta CDR3 regions from genomic DNA. The source study handled its data this way. The number of nucleated cells in each sample was estimated from the amplification of reference gene primers within the assay. To quantify the absolute abundance of each unique TCRbeta CDR3 rearrangement, sequence reads were collapsed and filtered. For each sample, productive Simpson clonality was calculated by taking the square root of Simpson's diversity index across productive rearrangements. The table was pulled from immuneACCESS by TCRdb, which kept in-frame rearrangements only. Such tables lose some clones; where checked, under half of the loss comes from unresolved V genes, and the rest has no known cause. The D gene and trimming were derived from the DNA, and the V and J assignments and clone size from that table. A total of roughly 250,000 clones appear in this sample, more than 70% of them only once. Around 2% of the sample is in the top ten clones.

Relative to germline, V is 4 bases shorter and J is 4 bases shorter, with 7 bases between their ends. The CDR3 holds 12 amino acids from the cysteine to the phenylalanine. CDR3 DNA is the only sequence kept; it has 36 bases, read in frame from the first base. The CDR1 and CDR2 encoded by the germline V gene are MDHEN and SYDVKM. In its sample, this clone was seen a few times. Its antigen is currently not known. It has no much larger one-base neighbor in the sample; base qualities were not kept. This receptor was taken from a woman in her forties or fifties who had recovered from COVID-19. Sequencing was performed on PBMCs or T cells enriched from blood (not recorded which). In this chain, TRBV28 is recombined with TRBJ1-2; too little of a D gene remains to name it. Here the CDR3 is given as CASSSGRYGYTF. In nucleotide form, the sequence is TGTGCCAGCAGTTCGGGTCGCTATGGCTACACCTTC.